The rows below give T cell receptor beta chains drawn from one sample of a study of T cells expressing NK-cell markers. With the 5' RACE reads reprocessed, TCRdb shows one record per CDR3 protein and no DNA. The sample spans roughly 180,000 distinct CDR3 sequences; the ten largest clones claim around a sixth. Sequencing used blood T cells: a sorted CD56 or NKG2C T cell subset, CD4+ or CD8+ T cells, or bulk PBMC T cells (not recorded which). These TCRs come from a woman aged 18 to 75 in good health. Both conserved end residues are part of each CDR3. The order of the fields is J gene, V gene, CDR3 protein.

TRBJ1-1	TRBV28	CASINARRSFAFF
TRBJ2-2	TRBV20-1	CSAPGTLYTGELFF
TRBJ2-3	TRBV5-1	CASSVAGTGNTDTQYF
TRBJ2-7	TRBV7-9	CASSVRDRGYEQYF
TRBJ2-7	TRBV5-1	CASSFSSGLSYEQYF
TRBJ2-5	TRBV3-1	CASSQGVTIAGVETQYF
TRBJ2-1	TRBV12-3/TRBV12-4	CASSSNRQGGNNEQFF
TRBJ1-4	TRBV28	CASSPQRTVHNEKLFF
TRBJ2-5	TRBV2	CASSEAGRPQETQYF
TRBJ2-7	TRBV7-8	CASRPWTSGNYEQYF
TRBJ2-3	TRBV19	CATSGGGTYTDTQYF
TRBJ2-3	TRBV15	CATSRGGSRTDTQYF
TRBJ1-2	TRBV12-3/TRBV12-4	CASSLTGSLHGYTF
TRBJ2-2	TRBV25-1	CASSTSSAPGELFF
TRBJ2-1	TRBV20-1	CSARWASGGDNEQFF
TRBJ2-7	TRBV9	CASSVRDNTYEQYF
TRBJ2-5	TRBV7-2	CASSPEPHETQYF
TRBJ2-2	TRBV9	CASSVTTSGSGELFF
TRBJ1-5	TRBV20-1	CSASKPTGGNQPQHF
TRBJ2-3	TRBV5-1	CASSRTSGGPTDTQYF
TRBJ2-3	TRBV9	CASSVSPSTDTQYF
TRBJ2-5	TRBV28	CASSSPRETQYF
TRBJ2-3	TRBV20-1	CSARNLQREWADTQYF
TRBJ1-1	TRBV12-5	CASGLTDGTEAFF
TRBJ2-4	TRBV4-1	CASSQASLLRVEAKNIQYF
TRBJ1-4	TRBV5-1	CASSYRENEKLFF
TRBJ2-2	TRBV20-1	CSATQNGELFF
TRBJ1-6	TRBV2	CASSRDNYNSPLHF
TRBJ2-2	TRBV5-6	CASSLVSSVLSGELFF
TRBJ2-7	TRBV20-1	CSATARTSGRNWEQYF
TRBJ1-6	TRBV3-1	CASSPRQGVDSPLHF
TRBJ2-3	TRBV5-1	CASSLAGQGAQDTQYF
TRBJ2-7	TRBV29-1	CSVEEGVYYEQYF
TRBJ2-1	TRBV11-2	CASSLSHGPYNEQFF
TRBJ2-7	TRBV3-1	CASSQAQVGVEEQYF
TRBJ1-5	TRBV20-1	CSATQGQDNQPQHF
TRBJ1-3	TRBV12-3/TRBV12-4	CASSFGRASGNTIYF
TRBJ2-5	TRBV12-3/TRBV12-4	CASSLYSLAETQYF
TRBJ2-1	TRBV20-1	CSATPPAVAGYNEQFF
TRBJ2-5	TRBV12-3/TRBV12-4	CASSLGQGPLHRDF
TRBJ2-7	TRBV5-1	CASSPGLAGGDEQYF